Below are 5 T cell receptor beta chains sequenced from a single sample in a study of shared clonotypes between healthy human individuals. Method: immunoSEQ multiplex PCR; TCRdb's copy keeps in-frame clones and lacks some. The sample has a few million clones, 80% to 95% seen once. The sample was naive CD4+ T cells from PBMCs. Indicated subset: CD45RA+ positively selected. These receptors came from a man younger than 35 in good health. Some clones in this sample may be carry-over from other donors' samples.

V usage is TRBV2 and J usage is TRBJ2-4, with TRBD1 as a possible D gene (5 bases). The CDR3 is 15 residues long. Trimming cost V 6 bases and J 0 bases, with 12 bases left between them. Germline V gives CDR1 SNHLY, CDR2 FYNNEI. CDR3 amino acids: CASRTVDLAKNIQYF. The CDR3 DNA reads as TGTGCCAGCAGGACAGTAGACCTAGCCAAAAACATTCAGTACTTC.

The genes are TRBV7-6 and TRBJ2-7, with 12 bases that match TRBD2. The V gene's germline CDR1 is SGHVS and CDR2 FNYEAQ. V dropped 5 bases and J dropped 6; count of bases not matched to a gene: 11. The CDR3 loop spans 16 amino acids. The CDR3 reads CASSARLAGENGEQYF. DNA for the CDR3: TGTGCCAGCAGCGCAAGACTAGCGGGAGAGAACGGCGAGCAGTACTTC.

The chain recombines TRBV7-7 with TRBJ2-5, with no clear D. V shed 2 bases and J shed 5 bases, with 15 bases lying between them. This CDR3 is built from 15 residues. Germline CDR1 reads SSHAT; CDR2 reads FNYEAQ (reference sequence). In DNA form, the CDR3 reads TGTGCCAGCAGCTTAACGGACCTTAATCGGGAGACCCAGTACTTC. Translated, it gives CASSLTDLNRETQYF. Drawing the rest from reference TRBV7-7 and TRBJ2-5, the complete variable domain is GAGVSQSPRYKVTKRGQDVTLRCDPISSHATLYWYQQALGQGPEFLTYFNYEAQPDKSGLPSDRFSAERPEGSISTLTIQRTEQRDSAMYRCASSLTDLNRETQYFGPGTRLLVL.

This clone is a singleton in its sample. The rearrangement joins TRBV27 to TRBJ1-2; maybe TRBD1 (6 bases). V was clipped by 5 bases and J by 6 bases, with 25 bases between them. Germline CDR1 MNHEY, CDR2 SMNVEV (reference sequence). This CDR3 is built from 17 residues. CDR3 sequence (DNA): TGTGCCAGCAGTGTCAGTGGTCTCGTGGGGGCTCAGGATGGCTACACCTTC. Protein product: CASSVSGLVGAQDGYTF.

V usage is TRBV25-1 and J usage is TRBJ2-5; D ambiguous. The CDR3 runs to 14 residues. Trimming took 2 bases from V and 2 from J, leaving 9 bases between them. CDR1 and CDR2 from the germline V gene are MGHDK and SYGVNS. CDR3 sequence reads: CASSEGRIQETQYF. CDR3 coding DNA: TGTGCCAGCAGTGAAGGACGGATACAAGAGACCCAGTACTTC.